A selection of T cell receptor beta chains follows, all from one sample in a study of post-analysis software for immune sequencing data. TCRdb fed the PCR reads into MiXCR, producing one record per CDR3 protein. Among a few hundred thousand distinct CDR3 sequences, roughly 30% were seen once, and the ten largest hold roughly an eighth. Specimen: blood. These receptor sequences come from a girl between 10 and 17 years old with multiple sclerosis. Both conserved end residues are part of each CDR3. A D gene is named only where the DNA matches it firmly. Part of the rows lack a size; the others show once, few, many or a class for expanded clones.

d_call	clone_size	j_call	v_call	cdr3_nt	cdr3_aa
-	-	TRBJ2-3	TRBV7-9	TGTGCCAGCAGCTTAGAAATGTCGGCAACAGATACGCAGTATTTT	CASSLEMSATDTQYF
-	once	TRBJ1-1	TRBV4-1	TGCGCCAGCAGCCAAGTAGGCATAAATGAAGCTTTCTTT	CASSQVGINEAFF
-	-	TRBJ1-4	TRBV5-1	TGCGCCAGCAGCTCCTCGGGGCAGTCAACTAATGAAAAACTGTTTTTT	CASSSSGQSTNEKLFF
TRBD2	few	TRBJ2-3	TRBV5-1	TGCGCCAGCAGCTTGGGACTAGCGGGGGCCCCAGATACGCAGTATTTT	CASSLGLAGAPDTQYF
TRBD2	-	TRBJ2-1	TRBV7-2	TGTGCCAGCAGCGAAGTACTAGCGGGGGCTTACTACAATGAGCAGTTCTTC	CASSEVLAGAYYNEQFF
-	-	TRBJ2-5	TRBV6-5	TGTGCCAGCAGTAGATCGACAGCAGCCCAAGAGACCCAGTACTTC	CASSRSTAAQETQYF
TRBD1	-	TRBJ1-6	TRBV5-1	TGCGCCAGCAGCCCGGGGACAGGCCAGGGGTCACCCCTCCACTTT	CASSPGTGQGSPLHF
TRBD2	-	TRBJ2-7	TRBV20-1	TGCAGTGCTCCCGGGACTACTCCTTACGAGCAGTACTTC	CSAPGTTPYEQYF
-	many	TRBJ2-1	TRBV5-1	TGCGCCAGCAGCTTGGCCGAAGGTAATGAGCAGTTCTTC	CASSLAEGNEQFF
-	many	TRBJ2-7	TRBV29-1	TGCAGCGTTGGGGTCAATGTTGGCGTCGCCCTGGGGGAGCAGTACTTC	CSVGVNVGVALGEQYF
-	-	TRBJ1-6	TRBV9	TGTGCCAGCAGCCCAGAAGGCACCATCGGTTCACCCCTCCACTTT	CASSPEGTIGSPLHF
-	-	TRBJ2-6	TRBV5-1	TGCGCCAGCGGAATACAGGCGTCTGGGGCCAACGTCCTGACTTTC	CASGIQASGANVLTF
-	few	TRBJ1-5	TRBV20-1	TGCAGTGCTAGGAAAGGATTGGAGGGGAATCAGCCCCAGCATTTT	CSARKGLEGNQPQHF
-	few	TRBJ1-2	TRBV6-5	TGTGCCAGCAGTTATGCCCAGCCTAACTATGGCTACACCTTC	CASSYAQPNYGYTF
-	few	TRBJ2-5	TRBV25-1	TGTGCCAGCAGTGCCATATCGTGGCCGACAGTGCTAGTTGAGACCCAGTACTTC	CASSAISWPTVLVETQYF
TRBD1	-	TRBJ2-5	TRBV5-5	TGTGCCAGCAGCCCAATGGCTGGGACAGGGGGCGCAGAGACCCAGTACTTC	CASSPMAGTGGAETQYF
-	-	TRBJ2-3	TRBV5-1	TGCGCCAGCAGCATATACACTAGCAGGTCCACAGATACGCAGTATTTT	CASSIYTSRSTDTQYF
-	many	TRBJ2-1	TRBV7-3	TGTGCCAGCAGCTTAACCGGGGCTAGGGAGCAGTTCTTC	CASSLTGAREQFF
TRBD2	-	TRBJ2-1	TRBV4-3	TGCGCCAGCAGCCAAGAGTCCGGGCTAGCGGTCAATGAGCAGTTCTTC	CASSQESGLAVNEQFF
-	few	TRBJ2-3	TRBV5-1	TGCGCCAGTCACCGCTCAGGACAGCGCACAGATACGCAGTATTTT	CASHRSGQRTDTQYF
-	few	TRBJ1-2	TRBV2	TGTGCCAGCAGTGCCACAGGAGATAACTATGGCTACACCTTC	CASSATGDNYGYTF
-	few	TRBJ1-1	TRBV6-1	TGTGCCAAAGGGGAGGGCATGAACACTGAAGCTTTCTTT	CAKGEGMNTEAFF
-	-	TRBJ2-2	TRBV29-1	TGCAGCGTGGCCAGTAACACCGGGGAGCTGTTTTTT	CSVASNTGELFF
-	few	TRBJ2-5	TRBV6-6	TGTGCCAGCAGTGGAGGGTTGAGCCAAGAGACCCAGTACTTC	CASSGGLSQETQYF
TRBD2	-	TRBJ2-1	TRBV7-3	TGTGCCAGCAGCTTAGCGCGGGGGGGTGACAATGAGCAGTTCTTC	CASSLARGGDNEQFF
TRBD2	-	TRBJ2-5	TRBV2	TGTGCCAGCAGGAAGGGACTAGCGGGAGTGGAGACCCAGTACTTC	CASRKGLAGVETQYF
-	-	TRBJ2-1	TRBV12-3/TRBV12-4	TGTGCCAGCAGTTTAGCCCTTCAACGGGTGGATGAGCAGTTCTTC	CASSLALQRVDEQFF
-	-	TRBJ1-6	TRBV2	TGTGCCAGCACCCGGGCCGTTCAAATATCACCCCTCCACTTT	CASTRAVQISPLHF
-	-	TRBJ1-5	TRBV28	TGTGCCAGCAGCCGTCCTGGGGGGGGCTATAGCAATCAGCCCCAGCATTTT	CASSRPGGGYSNQPQHF
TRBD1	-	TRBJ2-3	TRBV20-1	TGCAGTGCTAGAGGTGGGAGGACAGGGGTGGCAGATACGCAGTATTTT	CSARGGRTGVADTQYF
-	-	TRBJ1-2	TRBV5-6	TGTGCCAGCAGCTTGGGTCTGACTAACTATGGCTACACCTTC	CASSLGLTNYGYTF
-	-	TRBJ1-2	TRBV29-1	TGCAGCGTTGAACTCCTTGGACAGCTTAACTATGGCTACACCTTC	CSVELLGQLNYGYTF
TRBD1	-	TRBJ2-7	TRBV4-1	TGCGCCAGCAGCTTCAAACCGGGACAGCGATCCTACGAGCAGTACTTC	CASSFKPGQRSYEQYF